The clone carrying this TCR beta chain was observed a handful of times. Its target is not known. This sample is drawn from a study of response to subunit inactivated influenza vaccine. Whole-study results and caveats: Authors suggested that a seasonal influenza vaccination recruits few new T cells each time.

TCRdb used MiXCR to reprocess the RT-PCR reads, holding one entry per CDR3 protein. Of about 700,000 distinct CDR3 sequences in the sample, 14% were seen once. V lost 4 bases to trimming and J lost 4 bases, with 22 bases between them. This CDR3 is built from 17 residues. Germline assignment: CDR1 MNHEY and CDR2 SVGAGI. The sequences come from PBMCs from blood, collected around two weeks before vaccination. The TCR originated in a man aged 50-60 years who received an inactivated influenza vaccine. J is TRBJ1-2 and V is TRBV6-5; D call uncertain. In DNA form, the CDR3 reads TGTGCCAGCAGTTCCCCCGCCAATTTCCATCAAATCTATGGCTACACCTTC. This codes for CASSSPANFHQIYGYTF.